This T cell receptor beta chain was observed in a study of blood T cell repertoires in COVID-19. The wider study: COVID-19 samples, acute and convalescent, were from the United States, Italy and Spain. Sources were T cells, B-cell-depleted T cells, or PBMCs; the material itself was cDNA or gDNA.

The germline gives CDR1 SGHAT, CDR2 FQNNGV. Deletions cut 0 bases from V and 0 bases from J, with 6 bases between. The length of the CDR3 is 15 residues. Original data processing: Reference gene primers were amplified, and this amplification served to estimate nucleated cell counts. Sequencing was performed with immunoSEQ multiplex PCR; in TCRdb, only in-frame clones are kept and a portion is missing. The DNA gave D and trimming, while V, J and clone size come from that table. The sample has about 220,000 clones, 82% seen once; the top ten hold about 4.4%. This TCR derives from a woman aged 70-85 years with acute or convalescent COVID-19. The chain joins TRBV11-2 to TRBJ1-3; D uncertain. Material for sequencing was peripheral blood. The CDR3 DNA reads TGTGCCAGCAGCTTAGAACAGCTCTCTGGAAACACCATATATTTT. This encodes CASSLEQLSGNTIYF.